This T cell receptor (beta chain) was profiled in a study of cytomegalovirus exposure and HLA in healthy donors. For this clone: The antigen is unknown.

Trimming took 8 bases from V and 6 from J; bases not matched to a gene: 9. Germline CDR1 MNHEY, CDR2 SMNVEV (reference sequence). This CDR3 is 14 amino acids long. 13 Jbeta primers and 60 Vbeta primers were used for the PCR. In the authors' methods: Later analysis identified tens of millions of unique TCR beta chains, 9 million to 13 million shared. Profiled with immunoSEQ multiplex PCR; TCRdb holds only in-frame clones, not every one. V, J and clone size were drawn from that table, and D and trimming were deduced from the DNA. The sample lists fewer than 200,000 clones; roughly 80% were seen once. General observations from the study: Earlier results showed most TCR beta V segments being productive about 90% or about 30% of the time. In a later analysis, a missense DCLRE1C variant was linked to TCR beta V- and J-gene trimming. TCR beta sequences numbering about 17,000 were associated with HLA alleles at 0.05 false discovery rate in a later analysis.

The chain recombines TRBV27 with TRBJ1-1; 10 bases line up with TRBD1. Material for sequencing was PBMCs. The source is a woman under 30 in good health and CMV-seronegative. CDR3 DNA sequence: TGTGCCAGCGGTAAGACAGGGGGCGTCCCTGAAGCTTTCTTT. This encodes CASGKTGGVPEAFF.